The 3 T cell receptor beta chains below all came from one sample that was sequenced in a study of T-cell reconstitution after alpha-beta-depleted transplantation in children. It was with unique molecular identifiers that the TCRbeta library was prepared. TCRdb fed the PCR reads into MiXCR, producing one record per CDR3 protein. The sample consists of around 800,000 distinct CDR3 sequences, roughly 15% of them appearing once. The sequences come from PBMCs, mostly from graft donor cells, collected 360 days after TCRalphabeta/CD19-depleted stem cell transplant. These receptors originate from a male patient under 18 who had a stem cell transplant for acute lymphoblastic leukemia, so the T cells may come from the graft donor.

The chain employs TRBV10-1 and TRBJ2-7; TRBD1 might be the D (5 bases). This CDR3 spans 12 amino acids. CDR1 is WNHNN and CDR2 is SYGVQD in the germline V gene (reference sequence). Deletions cut 6 bases from V and 3 bases from J, with 9 bases between. The CDR3 region is CASSGHFYEQYF. CDR3 in DNA: TGCGCCAGCAGCGGACACTTCTACGAGCAGTACTTC.

J is TRBJ2-7 and V is TRBV27; no reliable D call. V shed 0 bases and J shed 3 bases, with 9 bases lying between them. CDR1 and CDR2 from the germline V gene are MNHEY and SMNVEV (reference sequence). This CDR3 spans 14 amino acids. CDR3 loop: CASSLSRFGYEQYF. The CDR3, as DNA: TGTGCCAGCAGTTTATCGCGGTTCGGCTACGAGCAGTACTTC.

This clonotype has only a few counts. J is TRBJ1-4 and V is TRBV7-9, with 8 bases aligning to TRBD1. The trim removed 3 bases at V and 14 bases at J, leaving 14 bases unmatched. Germline lookup yields CDR1 SEHNR and CDR2 FQNEAQ (reference sequence). There are 15 residues in the CDR3. Here the CDR3 reads CASSFEDRAVRGLFF. Written as DNA, the CDR3 is TGTGCCAGCAGCTTTGAGGACAGGGCAGTCCGAGGGCTGTTTTTT.